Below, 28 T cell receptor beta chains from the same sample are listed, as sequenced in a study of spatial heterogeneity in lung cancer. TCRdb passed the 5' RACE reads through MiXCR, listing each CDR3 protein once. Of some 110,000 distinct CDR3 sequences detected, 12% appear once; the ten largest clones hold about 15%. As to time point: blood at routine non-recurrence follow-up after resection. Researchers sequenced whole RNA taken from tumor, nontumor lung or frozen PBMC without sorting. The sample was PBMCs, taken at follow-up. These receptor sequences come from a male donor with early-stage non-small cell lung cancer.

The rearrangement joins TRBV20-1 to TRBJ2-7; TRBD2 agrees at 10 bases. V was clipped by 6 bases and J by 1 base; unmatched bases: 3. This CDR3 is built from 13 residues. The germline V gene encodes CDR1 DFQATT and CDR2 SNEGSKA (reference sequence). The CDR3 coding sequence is TGCAGTGCCAAGCGGGGGGGTTCCTACGAGCAGTACTTC. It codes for CSAKRGGSYEQYF.

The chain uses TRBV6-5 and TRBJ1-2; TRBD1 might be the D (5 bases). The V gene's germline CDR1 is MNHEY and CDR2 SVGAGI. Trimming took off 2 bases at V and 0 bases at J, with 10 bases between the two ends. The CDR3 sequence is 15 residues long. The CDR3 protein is CASSYEGSTNYGYTF. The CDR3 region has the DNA TGTGCCAGCAGTTACGAGGGGAGCACTAACTATGGCTACACCTTC.

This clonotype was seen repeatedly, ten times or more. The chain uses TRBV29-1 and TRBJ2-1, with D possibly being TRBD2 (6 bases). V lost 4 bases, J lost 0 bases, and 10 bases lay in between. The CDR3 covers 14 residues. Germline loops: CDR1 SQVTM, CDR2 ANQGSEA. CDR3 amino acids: CSVGVGGSYNEQFF. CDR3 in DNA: TGCAGCGTTGGGGTGGGGGGCTCCTACAATGAGCAGTTCTTC.

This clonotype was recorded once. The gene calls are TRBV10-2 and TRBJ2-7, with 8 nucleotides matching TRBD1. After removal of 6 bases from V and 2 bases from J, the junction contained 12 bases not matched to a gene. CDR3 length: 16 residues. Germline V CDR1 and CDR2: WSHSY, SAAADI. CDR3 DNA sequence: TGCGCCAGCAGCCTCCAGAGGACAGGGTCCACCTACGAGCAGTACTTC. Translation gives CASSLQRTGSTYEQYF.

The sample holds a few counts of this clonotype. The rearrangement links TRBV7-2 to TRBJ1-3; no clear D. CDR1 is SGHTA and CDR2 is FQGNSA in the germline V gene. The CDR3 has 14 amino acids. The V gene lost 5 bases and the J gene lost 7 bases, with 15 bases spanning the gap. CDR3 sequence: CASSNRGLGNTIYF. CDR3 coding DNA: TGTGCCAGCAGCAACAGAGGCCTAGGGAACACCATATATTTT. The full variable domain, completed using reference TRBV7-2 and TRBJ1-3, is GAGVSQSPSNKVTEKGKDVELRCDPISGHTALYWYRQSLGQGLEFLIYFQGNSAPDKSGLPSDRFSAERTGGSVSTLTIQRTQQEDSAVYLCASSNRGLGNTIYFGEGSWLTVV.

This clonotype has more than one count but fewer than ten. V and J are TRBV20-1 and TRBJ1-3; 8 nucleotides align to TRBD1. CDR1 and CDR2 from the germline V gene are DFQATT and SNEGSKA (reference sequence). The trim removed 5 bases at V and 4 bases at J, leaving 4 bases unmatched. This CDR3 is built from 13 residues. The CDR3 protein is CSARTGLGNTIYF. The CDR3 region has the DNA TGCAGTGCTCGGACAGGGTTAGGAAACACCATATATTTT.

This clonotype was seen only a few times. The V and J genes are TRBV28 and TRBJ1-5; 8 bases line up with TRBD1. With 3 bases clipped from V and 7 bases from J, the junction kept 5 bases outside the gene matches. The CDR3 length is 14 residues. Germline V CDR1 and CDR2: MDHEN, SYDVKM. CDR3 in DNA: TGTGCCAGCAGTTTGATGACAGGGGAACAGCCCCAGCATTTT. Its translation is CASSLMTGEQPQHF.

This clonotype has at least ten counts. The CDR3 DNA reads as TGCAGTGCTTCCTTAGGGCCGAGCAATCAGCCCCAGCATTTT. Translating gives CSASLGPSNQPQHF. The chain carries TRBV20-1 and TRBJ1-5; D unclear. This CDR3 is 14 amino acids long. In germline, CDR1 is DFQATT, CDR2 SNEGSKA (reference sequence). V was shortened by 5 bases and J by 1 base, with 12 bases between the two germline ends.

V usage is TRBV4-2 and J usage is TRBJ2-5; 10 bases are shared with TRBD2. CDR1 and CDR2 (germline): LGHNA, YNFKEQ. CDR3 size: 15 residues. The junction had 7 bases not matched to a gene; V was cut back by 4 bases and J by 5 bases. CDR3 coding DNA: TGTGCCAGCAGCCCTCTAGCGGGGGCGGGGGAGACCCAGTACTTC. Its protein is CASSPLAGAGETQYF.

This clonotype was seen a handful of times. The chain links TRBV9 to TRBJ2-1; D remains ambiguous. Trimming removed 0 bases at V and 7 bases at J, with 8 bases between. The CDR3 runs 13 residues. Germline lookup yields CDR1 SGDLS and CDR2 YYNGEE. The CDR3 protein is CASSVAFGNEQFF. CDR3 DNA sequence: TGTGCCAGCAGCGTAGCTTTTGGGAATGAGCAGTTCTTC.

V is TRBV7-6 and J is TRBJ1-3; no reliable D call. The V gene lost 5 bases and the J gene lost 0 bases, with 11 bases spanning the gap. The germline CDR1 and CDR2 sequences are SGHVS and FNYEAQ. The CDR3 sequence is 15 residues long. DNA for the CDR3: TGTGCCAGCAGCGAACAGCAGAGCTCTGGAAACACCATATATTTT. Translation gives CASSEQQSSGNTIYF.

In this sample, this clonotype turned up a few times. CDR3 residues: CASSQTGTYNSPLHF. The DNA for the CDR3 is TGTGCCAGCAGCCAGACCGGCACCTATAATTCACCCCTCCACTTT. This rearrangement joins TRBV7-2 to TRBJ1-6, with D unclear. The CDR3 loop spans 15 amino acids. Trimming left V 5 bases short and J 2 bases short, with 10 bases between. Germline CDR1 reads SGHTA; CDR2 reads FQGNSA.

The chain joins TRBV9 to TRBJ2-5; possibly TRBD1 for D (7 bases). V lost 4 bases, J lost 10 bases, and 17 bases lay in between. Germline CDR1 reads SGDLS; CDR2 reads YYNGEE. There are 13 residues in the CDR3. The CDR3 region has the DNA TGTGCCAGCAGCTCAGGAGGGGGCGCTGACCAGTACTTC. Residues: CASSSGGGADQYF.

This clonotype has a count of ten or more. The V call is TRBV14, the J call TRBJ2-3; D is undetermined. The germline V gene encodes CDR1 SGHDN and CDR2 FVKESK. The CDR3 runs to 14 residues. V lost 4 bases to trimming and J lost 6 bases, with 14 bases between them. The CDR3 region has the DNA TGTGCCAGCAGCCCGAAGACCCGGCGGGATACGCAGTATTTT. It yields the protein CASSPKTRRDTQYF.

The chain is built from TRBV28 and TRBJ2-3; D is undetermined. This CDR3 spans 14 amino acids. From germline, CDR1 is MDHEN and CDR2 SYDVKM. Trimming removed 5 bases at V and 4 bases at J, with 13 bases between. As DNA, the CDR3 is TGTGCCAGCAGTGTCTCAGGAGAGGCAGATACGCAGTATTTT. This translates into CASSVSGEADTQYF.

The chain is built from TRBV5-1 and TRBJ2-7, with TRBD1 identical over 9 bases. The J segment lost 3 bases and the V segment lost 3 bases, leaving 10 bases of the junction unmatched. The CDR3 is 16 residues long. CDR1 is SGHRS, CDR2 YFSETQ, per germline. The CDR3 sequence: CASSWGLRDRDYEQYF. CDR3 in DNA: TGCGCCAGCAGCTGGGGACTCCGGGACAGGGACTACGAGCAGTACTTC. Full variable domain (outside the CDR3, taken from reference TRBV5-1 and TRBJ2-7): KAGVTQTPRYLIKTRGQQVTLSCSPISGHRSVSWYQQTPGQGLQFLFEYFSETQRNKGNFPGRFSGRQFSNSRSEMNVSTLELGDSALYLCASSWGLRDRDYEQYFGPGTRLTVT.

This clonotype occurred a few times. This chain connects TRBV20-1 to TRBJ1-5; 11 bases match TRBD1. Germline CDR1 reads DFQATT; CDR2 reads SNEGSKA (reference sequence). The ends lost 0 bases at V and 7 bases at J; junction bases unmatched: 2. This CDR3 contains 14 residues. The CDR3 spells CSAREDRGRQPQHF. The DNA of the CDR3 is TGCAGTGCTAGAGAGGACAGGGGGCGGCAGCCCCAGCATTTT.

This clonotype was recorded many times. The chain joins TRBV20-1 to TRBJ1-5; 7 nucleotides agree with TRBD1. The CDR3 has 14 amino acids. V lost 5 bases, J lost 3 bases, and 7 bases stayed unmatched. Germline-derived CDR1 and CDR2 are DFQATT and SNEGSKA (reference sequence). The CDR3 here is CSAPRQGDNQPQHF. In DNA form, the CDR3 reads TGCAGTGCTCCTCGACAGGGTGACAATCAGCCCCAGCATTTT.

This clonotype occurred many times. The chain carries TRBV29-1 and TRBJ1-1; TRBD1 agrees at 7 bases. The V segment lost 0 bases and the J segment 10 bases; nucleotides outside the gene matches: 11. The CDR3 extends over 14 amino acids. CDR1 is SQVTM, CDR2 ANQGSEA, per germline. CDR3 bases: TGCAGCGTTGAAGATCTCTACGGCTCAGGGGGAGCTTTCTTT. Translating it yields CSVEDLYGSGGAFF.

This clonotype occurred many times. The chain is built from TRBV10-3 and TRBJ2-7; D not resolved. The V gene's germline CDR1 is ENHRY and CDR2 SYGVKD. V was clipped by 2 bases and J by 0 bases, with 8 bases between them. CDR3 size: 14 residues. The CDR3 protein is CAISERADSYEQYF. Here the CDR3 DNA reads TGTGCCATCAGTGAGAGGGCAGACTCCTACGAGCAGTACTTC.

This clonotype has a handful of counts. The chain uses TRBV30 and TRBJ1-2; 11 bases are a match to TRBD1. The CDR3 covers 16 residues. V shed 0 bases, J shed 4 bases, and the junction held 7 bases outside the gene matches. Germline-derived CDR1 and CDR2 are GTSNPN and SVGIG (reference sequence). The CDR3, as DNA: TGTGCCTGGAGTGTACCCGGGACAGGGGGAAGCTATGGCTACACCTTC. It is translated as CAWSVPGTGGSYGYTF.

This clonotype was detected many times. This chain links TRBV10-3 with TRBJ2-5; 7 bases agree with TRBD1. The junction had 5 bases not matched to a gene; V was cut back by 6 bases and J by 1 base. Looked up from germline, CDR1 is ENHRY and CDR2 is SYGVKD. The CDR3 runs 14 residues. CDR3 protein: CAIRPTGPQETQYF. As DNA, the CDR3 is TGTGCCATCAGACCGACAGGGCCCCAAGAGACCCAGTACTTC.

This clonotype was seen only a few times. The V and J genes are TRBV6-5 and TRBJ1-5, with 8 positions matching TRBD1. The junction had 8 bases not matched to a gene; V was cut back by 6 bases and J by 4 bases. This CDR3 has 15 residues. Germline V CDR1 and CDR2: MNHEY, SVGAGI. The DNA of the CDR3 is TGTGCCAGCAGACTCGGACAGGGCGGGAATCAGCCCCAGCATTTT. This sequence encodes CASRLGQGGNQPQHF.

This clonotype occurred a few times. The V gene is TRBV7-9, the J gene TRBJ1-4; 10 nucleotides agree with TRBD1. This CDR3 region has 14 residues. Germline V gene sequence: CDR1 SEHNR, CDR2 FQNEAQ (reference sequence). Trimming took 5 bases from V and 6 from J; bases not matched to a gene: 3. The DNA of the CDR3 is TGTGCCAGCAGCCCCGGACAGGGGGATGAAAAACTGTTTTTT. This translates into CASSPGQGDEKLFF.

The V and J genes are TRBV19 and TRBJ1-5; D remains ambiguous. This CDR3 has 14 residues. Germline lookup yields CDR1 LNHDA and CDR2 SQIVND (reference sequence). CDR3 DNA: TGTGCTATTGGACCCGGATATTATAATCAGCCCCAGCATTTT. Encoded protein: CAIGPGYYNQPQHF.

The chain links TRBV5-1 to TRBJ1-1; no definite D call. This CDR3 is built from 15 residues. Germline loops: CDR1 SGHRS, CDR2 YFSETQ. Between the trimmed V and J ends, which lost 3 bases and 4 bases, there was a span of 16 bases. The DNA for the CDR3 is TGCGCCAGCAGCTCGCCCCACGGAGGGCGCACTGAAGCTTTCTTT. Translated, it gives CASSSPHGGRTEAFF.

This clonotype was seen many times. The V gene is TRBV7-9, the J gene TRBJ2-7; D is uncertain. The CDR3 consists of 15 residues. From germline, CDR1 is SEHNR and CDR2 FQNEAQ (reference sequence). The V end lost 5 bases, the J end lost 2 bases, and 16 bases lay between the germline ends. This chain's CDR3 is CASSPPLTRTYEQYF. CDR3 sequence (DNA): TGTGCCAGCAGCCCCCCCCTGACCAGGACCTACGAGCAGTACTTC.

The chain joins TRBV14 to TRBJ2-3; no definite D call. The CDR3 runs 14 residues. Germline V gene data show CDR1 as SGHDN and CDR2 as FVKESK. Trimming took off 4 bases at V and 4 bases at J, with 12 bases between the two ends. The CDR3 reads CASSRPFRPDTQYF. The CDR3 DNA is TGTGCCAGCAGCCGGCCCTTTAGGCCAGATACGCAGTATTTT.